Listed here are 16 T cell receptor beta chains from one sample, sequenced in a study of blood T cell repertoires in COVID-19 (dated by TCRdb to about 2020). The library was produced with the immunoSEQ multiplex PCR assay. TCRdb retrieved this table from immuneACCESS and kept in-frame rearrangements only. Not all clones are present; in checked studies, unresolved V genes account for under half, and no reason is known for the remainder. This sample is represented by about 270,000 clones; approximately 84% of them were singletons. The ten largest clones represent more than 1.4% of the sample. Input material: peripheral blood. These TCRs come from a human donor with COVID-19, enrolled during active disease. The donor label of this sample is uncertain.

In its sample, this clone was seen once. This rearrangement joins TRBV11-2 to TRBJ2-1; D is ambiguous. Trimming pared 5 bases from V and 4 bases from J, leaving 6 bases between. The CDR3 totals 12 residues. Per germline, CDR1 SGHAT and CDR2 FQNNGV. This CDR3 is CASSPGYNEQFF. CDR3 DNA sequence: TGTGCCAGCAGCCCCGGGTACAATGAGCAGTTCTTC. Full variable domain (outside the CDR3, taken from reference TRBV11-2 and TRBJ2-1): EAGVAQSPRYKIIEKRQSVAFWCNPISGHATLYWYQQILGQGPKLLIQFQNNGVVDDSQLPKDRFSAERLKGVDSTLKIQPAKLEDSAVYLCASSPGYNEQFFGPGTRLTVL.

CDR3 protein: CASSLGQGPNTEAFF. The CDR3 DNA is TGTGCCAGCAGCTTAGGACAGGGGCCTAACACTGAAGCTTTCTTT. The chain has TRBV7-2 and TRBJ1-1; 8 bases are shared with TRBD1. CDR1 and CDR2 from the germline V gene are SGHTA and FQGNSA. The CDR3 extends over 15 amino acids. V lost 1 base and J lost 2; bases outside the gene matches: 3.

The chain recombines TRBV9 with TRBJ1-4, with TRBD1 as a possible D gene (6 bases). Germline-derived CDR1 and CDR2 are SGDLS and YYNGEE. This CDR3 region has 16 residues. Between the trimmed V and J ends, which lost 2 bases and 8 bases, there was a span of 19 bases. CDR3 amino acids: CASSVQPGEMGEKLFF. Written as DNA, the CDR3 is TGTGCCAGCAGCGTCCAACCAGGGGAGATGGGCGAAAAACTGTTTTTT.

The CDR3 reads CASSRGLAGGREQFF. CDR3 DNA sequence: TGTGCCAGCAGCCGGGGACTAGCGGGAGGGCGTGAGCAGTTCTTC. The genes are TRBV14 and TRBJ2-1; TRBD2 matches 16 bases. Germline trimming cut 4 bases from V and 9 bases from J; bases unmatched to any gene: 3. Germline V gene sequence: CDR1 SGHDN, CDR2 FVKESK. The CDR3 sequence is 15 residues long. Together with reference TRBV14 and TRBJ2-1, the CDR3 gives the full variable domain: EAGVTQFPSHSVIEKGQTVTLRCDPISGHDNLYWYRRVMGKEIKFLLHFVKESKQDESGMPNNRFLAERTGGTYSTLKVQPAELEDSGVYFCASSRGLAGGREQFFGPGTRLTVL.

J is TRBJ1-2 and V is TRBV27; possibly TRBD1 for D (6 bases). This CDR3 has 14 amino acids. Germline lookup yields CDR1 MNHEY and CDR2 SMNVEV (reference sequence). The V gene lost 6 bases and the J gene lost 4 bases, with 15 bases spanning the gap. The CDR3 DNA reads TGTGCCAGCAGCGCCGGGACAACTACCTATGGCTACACCTTC. Its protein is CASSAGTTTYGYTF.

The chain couples TRBV7-8 to TRBJ2-3; possible D gene TRBD2, 5 bases. CDR3 length: 16 residues. In germline, CDR1 is SGHVS, CDR2 FQNEAQ. V lost 0 bases and J lost 6, with 16 bases in between. The CDR3 loop reads CASSLALKGGGDTQYF. The CDR3 bases are TGTGCCAGCAGCTTAGCTCTCAAGGGTGGCGGGGATACGCAGTATTTT.

The genes are TRBV5-4 and TRBJ2-7; TRBD2 aligns across 9 bases. Germline lookup yields CDR1 SGHNT and CDR2 YYREEE (reference sequence). V gave up 1 base and J gave up 4 bases; unmatched junction bases: 6. There are 15 residues in the CDR3. The CDR3 loop is CASSLMPSGIYEQYF. DNA of the CDR3: TGTGCCAGCAGCTTGATGCCTAGCGGGATTTACGAGCAGTACTTC.

This sequence joins TRBV28 and TRBJ1-1; D might be TRBD1 (5 bases). Germline CDR1 MDHEN, CDR2 SYDVKM. V was clipped by 6 bases and J by 1 base, with 15 bases between them. CDR3 length: 15 amino acids. CDR3 coding DNA: TGTGCCAGCAGGCGACGATTAACAGGGAACACTGAAGCTTTCTTT. It codes for CASRRRLTGNTEAFF.

This chain connects TRBV5-1 to TRBJ2-6; a possible D gene is TRBD1 (5 bases). The germline V and J ends were trimmed by 4 bases and 0 bases, with 14 bases remaining between them. Germline CDR1 SGHRS, CDR2 YFSETQ. This CDR3 has 17 residues. The CDR3 reads CASSQRTTSSGANVLTF. CDR3 nucleotides: TGCGCCAGCAGCCAGAGGACAACCAGCTCTGGGGCCAACGTCCTGACTTTC.

This chain joins TRBV4-2 and TRBJ2-7; tentative D call: TRBD1 (5 bases). V dropped 0 bases and J dropped 6 bases, with 15 bases sitting between them. The CDR3 sequence is 15 residues long. CDR1 is LGHNA and CDR2 is YNFKEQ in the germline V gene. The CDR3 sequence: CASSQEGQVPGEQYF. For the CDR3, the DNA is TGTGCCAGCAGCCAAGAGGGGCAGGTACCGGGCGAGCAGTACTTC.

This rearrangement joins TRBV7-9 to TRBJ1-3; D not certain. Trimming left V 10 bases short and J 4 bases short, with 11 bases between. Germline CDR1 and CDR2: SEHNR and FQNEAQ (reference sequence). The CDR3 is made up of 12 amino acids. CDR3 amino acids: CAIRVGGNTIYF. As DNA, the CDR3 is TGTGCCATCCGGGTTGGGGGAAACACCATATATTTT.

This clone has just a few counts. The rearrangement links TRBV30 to TRBJ1-4; a weak D match, TRBD1 (5 bases). This CDR3 comprises 14 residues. The V end was cut by 0 bases, the J end by 11 bases, with 16 bases between. The germline V gene has CDR1 GTSNPN and CDR2 SVGIG (reference sequence). CDR3 nucleotides: TGTGCCTGGAGTGTAGTGGGATCTGGGGGGAAACTGTTTTTT. Protein product: CAWSVVGSGGKLFF.

The chain carries TRBV5-1 and TRBJ2-7, with TRBD2 matching 7 bases. The CDR3 extends over 15 amino acids. In germline, CDR1 is SGHRS, CDR2 YFSETQ. V was clipped by 0 bases and J by 5 bases; unmatched bases: 8. The CDR3 sequence is CASSLGVGGIHEQYF. In nucleotides, the CDR3 is TGCGCCAGCAGCTTGGGGGTGGGAGGGATCCACGAGCAGTACTTC.

This clone was detected a few times. The rearrangement joins TRBV25-1 to TRBJ1-1, with D perhaps TRBD1 (5 bases). The ends were cut back, 4 bases at V and 4 bases at J, with 16 bases in the middle. Germline V gene sequence: CDR1 MGHDK, CDR2 SYGVNS. The CDR3 sequence is 15 residues long. CDR3 sequence reads: CASSADGHWSTEAFF. For the CDR3, the DNA is TGTGCCAGCAGTGCTGACGGACATTGGAGCACTGAAGCTTTCTTT. The entire variable domain, with the rest obtained from reference TRBV25-1 and TRBJ1-1, is as follows: EADIYQTPRYLVIGTGKKITLECSQTMGHDKMYWYQQDPGMELHLIHYSYGVNSTEKGDLSSESTVSRIRTEHFPLTLESARPSHTSQYLCASSADGHWSTEAFFGQGTRLTVV.

The chain combines TRBV19 with TRBJ2-3; D is perhaps TRBD2 (5 bases). The V gene lost 5 bases and the J gene lost 2 bases, with 11 bases spanning the gap. The CDR3 is 14 residues long. The V gene's germline CDR1 is LNHDA and CDR2 SQIVND (reference sequence). CDR3 DNA sequence: TGTGCCAGTAGTCTACGCGGGCCCACAGATACGCAGTATTTT. Its protein product is CASSLRGPTDTQYF.

The CDR3 protein is CASSLQGGYGYTF. The CDR3 coding sequence is TGTGCCAGCAGTTTACAGGGTGGCTATGGCTACACCTTC. The chain is built from TRBV27 and TRBJ1-2, with D possibly TRBD1 on 5 matching bases. V lost 2 bases and J lost 4, with 8 bases in between. CDR1 is MNHEY, CDR2 SMNVEV, per germline (reference sequence). The CDR3 is 13 residues long.